This is a list of T cell receptor beta chains from one sample in a study of blood T cell repertoires in COVID-19. Sequencing was performed with immunoSEQ multiplex PCR; in TCRdb, only in-frame clones are kept and a portion is missing. The sample lists fewer than 350,000 clones, 75% to 90% occurring once. Material for sequencing was PBMCs or T cells enriched from blood (not recorded which). These receptors all come from a woman aged 40 to 49 who had recovered from COVID-19. CDR3s include the opening cysteine and the closing phenylalanine or tryptophan. The order of the fields is D gene, V gene, clone size, J gene, CDR3 DNA, CDR3 protein. D genes are given only for firm matches. Not every row has a clone size; where given, it reads once, few, many or a size class.

TRBD2	TRBV6-5	-	TRBJ2-5	TGTGCCAGCAGGACTATAGCGGGGCAAGAGACCCAGTACTTC	CASRTIAGQETQYF
-	TRBV7-9	-	TRBJ2-6	TGTGCCAGCAGCTTAAGTCAGTACCTTTCTGGGGCCAACGTCCTGACTTTC	CASSLSQYLSGANVLTF
-	TRBV3-1/TRBV3-2	-	TRBJ1-6	TGTGCCAGCAGCCGGGACAACAATAATTCACCCCTCCACTTT	CASSRDNNNSPLHF
-	TRBV27	-	TRBJ2-6	TGTGCCAGCAGAGACTATTCCAGCGTCCTGACTTTC	CASRDYSSVLTF
-	TRBV19	-	TRBJ2-5	TGTGCCAGTAGTGCCACAGGGACCCAGTACTTC	CASSATGTQYF
-	TRBV29-1	-	TRBJ2-5	TGCAGCGCTCAGGGTCGTTCAGAGACCCAGTACTTC	CSAQGRSETQYF
-	TRBV12-3/TRBV12-4	-	TRBJ2-1	TGTGCCAGCAGGTACAACTACAATGAGCAGTTCTTC	CASRYNYNEQFF
-	TRBV2	-	TRBJ1-2	TGTGCCAGCAGTGAAGGGACTGCTAACTATGGCTACACCTTC	CASSEGTANYGYTF
-	TRBV4-3	-	TRBJ2-3	TGCGCCAGCAGCCAAGATAGGGGGAACGGGGTTCAAGATACGCAGTATTTT	CASSQDRGNGVQDTQYF
-	TRBV19	-	TRBJ1-5	TGTGCCAGTAGTAAAGGACAGCTAAGCCCCCAGCATTTT	CASSKGQLSPQHF
-	TRBV3-1/TRBV3-2	-	TRBJ2-3	TGTGCCAGCAGCCAATTGGGGGCCGTCGGCACAGATACGCAGTATTTT	CASSQLGAVGTDTQYF
TRBD1	TRBV29-1	few	TRBJ1-2	TGCAGCGTCAGGACAGGGGGACGCTATGGCTACACCTTC	CSVRTGGRYGYTF
-	TRBV5-1	few	TRBJ1-2	TGCGCCAGCAGCTTGGGCCCGGGTGGCTACACCTTC	CASSLGPGGYTF
-	TRBV19	once	TRBJ2-7	TGTGCCAGTAGTATCAGCACAGCTTCTCGTTTGCACGAGCAGTACTTC	CASSISTASRLHEQYF
TRBD1	TRBV6-1	-	TRBJ2-7	TGTGCCAGCAGTGGGGGACAGGGGCTCACCAGGTACGAGCAGTACTTC	CASSGGQGLTRYEQYF